These 8 T cell receptor beta chains originate from one sample sequenced in a study of blood T cell repertoires in COVID-19. The repertoire was sequenced with immunoSEQ multiplex PCR; TCRdb's copy has only in-frame clones and lacks some. The profile shows 300,000 to 400,000 clones, roughly 86% of them singletons. Specimen: peripheral blood. Receptor source: a woman aged 60-70 years with COVID-19, enrolled during active disease.

This rearrangement joins TRBV27 to TRBJ2-1; D is ambiguous. V lost 5 bases and J lost 3, with 11 bases in between. Germline V CDR1 and CDR2: MNHEY, SMNVEV (reference sequence). This CDR3 has 14 residues. For the CDR3, the DNA is TGTGCCAGCAGTGTGGTCCCAGGCTACAATGAGCAGTTCTTC. It encodes CASSVVPGYNEQFF.

The chain recombines TRBV19 with TRBJ2-3, with D possibly TRBD2 on 7 matching bases. The CDR3 runs to 14 residues. Per the germline V gene, CDR1 is LNHDA and CDR2 is SQIVND (reference sequence). V gave up 3 bases and J gave up 5 bases, with 12 bases separating them. CDR3 coding DNA: TGTGCCAGTAGTATCGGGGGGACAAGAGATACGCAGTATTTT. Translated: CASSIGGTRDTQYF.

The chain joins TRBV2 to TRBJ1-2; 8 bases agree with TRBD1. V dropped 3 bases and J dropped 8; count of bases not matched to a gene: 5. CDR3 length equals 13 residues. Germline V gene sequence: CDR1 SNHLY, CDR2 FYNNEI. The CDR3 loop reads CASSEGRGLGYTF. CDR3 nucleotides: TGTGCCAGCAGTGAGGGCAGGGGGCTAGGCTACACCTTC. The full variable domain, rest sourced from reference TRBV2 and TRBJ1-2, is EPEVTQTPSHQVTQMGQEVILRCVPISNHLYFYWYRQILGQKVEFLVSFYNNEISEKSEIFDDQFSVERPDGSNFTLKIRSTKLEDSAMYFCASSEGRGLGYTFGSGTRLTVV.

This chain uses TRBV9 with TRBJ1-1; D call uncertain. CDR3 size: 14 residues. Per the germline V gene, CDR1 is SGDLS and CDR2 is YYNGEE. Trimming removed 2 bases at V and 4 bases at J, with 12 bases between. The CDR3 DNA is TGTGCCAGCAGCGTCGAGGGAAGGTCCACTGAAGCTTTCTTT. Translated: CASSVEGRSTEAFF.

V and J are TRBV7-9 and TRBJ1-5, with 9 bases identical to TRBD1. From germline, CDR1 is SEHNR and CDR2 FQNEAQ (reference sequence). The CDR3 runs 17 residues. Trimming removed 0 bases from V and 5 bases from J; junction bases left unmatched: 8. The CDR3 DNA is TGTGCCAGCAGCTTAGCTTCGGGACAGGGTGTTTATCAGCCCCAGCATTTT. Protein product: CASSLASGQGVYQPQHF.

The CDR3 loop is CASSVEGASGQPQHF. The CDR3, as DNA: TGTGCCAGCAGCGTAGAAGGGGCGTCCGGTCAGCCCCAGCATTTT. The J gene is TRBJ1-5, the V gene TRBV9; a possible D gene is TRBD1 (5 bases). Germline CDR1 SGDLS, CDR2 YYNGEE. CDR3 length: 15 residues. The ends were cut back, 0 bases at V and 6 bases at J, with 13 bases in the middle.

The chain couples TRBV9 to TRBJ1-3, with D perhaps TRBD1 (6 bases). CDR1 is SGDLS, CDR2 YYNGEE, per germline. Trimming took off 4 bases at V and 0 bases at J, with 8 bases between the two ends. There are 14 residues in the CDR3. The CDR3 nucleotides read TGTGCCAGCAGCTACAGGGCCTCTGGAAACACCATATATTTT. Translating it yields CASSYRASGNTIYF.

This rearrangement joins TRBV19 to TRBJ1-6; 8 positions match TRBD1. The V gene's germline CDR1 is LNHDA and CDR2 SQIVND (reference sequence). CDR3 length: 17 amino acids. The ends lost 6 bases at V and 7 bases at J; junction bases unmatched: 14. This chain's CDR3 is CASRHGKLRTGNSPLHF. CDR3 coding DNA: TGTGCCAGTAGACACGGCAAACTTAGGACAGGGAATTCACCCCTCCACTTT.